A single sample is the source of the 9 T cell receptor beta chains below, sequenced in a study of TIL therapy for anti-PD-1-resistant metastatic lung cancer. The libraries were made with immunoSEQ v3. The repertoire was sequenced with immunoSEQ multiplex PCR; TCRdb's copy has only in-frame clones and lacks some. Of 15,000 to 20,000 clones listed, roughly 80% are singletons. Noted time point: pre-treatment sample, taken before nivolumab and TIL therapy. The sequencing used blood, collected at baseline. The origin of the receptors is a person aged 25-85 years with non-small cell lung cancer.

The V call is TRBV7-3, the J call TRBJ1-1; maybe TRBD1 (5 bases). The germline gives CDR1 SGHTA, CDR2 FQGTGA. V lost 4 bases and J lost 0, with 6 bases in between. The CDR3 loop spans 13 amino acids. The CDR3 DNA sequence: TGTGCCAGCAGCTCGGGGCTGAACACTGAAGCTTTCTTT. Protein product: CASSSGLNTEAFF.

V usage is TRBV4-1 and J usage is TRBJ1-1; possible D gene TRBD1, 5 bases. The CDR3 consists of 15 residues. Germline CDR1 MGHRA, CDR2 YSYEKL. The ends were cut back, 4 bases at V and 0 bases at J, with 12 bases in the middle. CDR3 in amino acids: CASSPSRGMNTEAFF. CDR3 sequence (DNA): TGCGCCAGCAGCCCCTCACGGGGCATGAACACTGAAGCTTTCTTT.

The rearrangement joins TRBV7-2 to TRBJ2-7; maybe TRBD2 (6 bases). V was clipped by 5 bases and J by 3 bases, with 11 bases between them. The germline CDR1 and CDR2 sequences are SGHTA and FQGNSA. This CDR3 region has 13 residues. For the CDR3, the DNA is TGTGCCAGCAGCCAAGGGACTCACTACGAGCAGTACTTC. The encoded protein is CASSQGTHYEQYF.

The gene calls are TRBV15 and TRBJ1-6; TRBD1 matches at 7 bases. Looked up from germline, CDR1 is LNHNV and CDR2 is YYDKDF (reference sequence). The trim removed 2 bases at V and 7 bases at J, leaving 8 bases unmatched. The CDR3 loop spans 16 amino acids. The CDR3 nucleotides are TGTGCCACCAGCAGAATCGGAGGGGGCGGAAATTCACCCCTCCACTTT. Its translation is CATSRIGGGGNSPLHF.

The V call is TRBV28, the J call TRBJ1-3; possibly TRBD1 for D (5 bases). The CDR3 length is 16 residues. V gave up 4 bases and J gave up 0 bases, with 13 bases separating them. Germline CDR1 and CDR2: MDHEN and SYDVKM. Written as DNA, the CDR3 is TGTGCCAGCAGTTCTTGGGACGCAAGCTCTGGAAACACCATATATTTT. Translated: CASSSWDASSGNTIYF. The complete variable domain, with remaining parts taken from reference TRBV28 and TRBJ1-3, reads DVKVTQSSRYLVKRTGEKVFLECVQDMDHENMFWYRQDPGLGLRLIYFSYDVKMKEKGDIPEGYSVSREKKERFSLILESASTNQTSMYLCASSSWDASSGNTIYFGEGSWLTVV.

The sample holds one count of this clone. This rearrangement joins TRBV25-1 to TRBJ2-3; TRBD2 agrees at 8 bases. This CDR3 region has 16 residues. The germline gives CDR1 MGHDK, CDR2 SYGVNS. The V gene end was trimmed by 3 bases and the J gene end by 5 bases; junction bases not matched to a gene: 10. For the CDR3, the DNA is TGTGCCAGCAGTGATCCCACTCGGGGGGGGAAAGATACGCAGTATTTT. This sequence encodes CASSDPTRGGKDTQYF.

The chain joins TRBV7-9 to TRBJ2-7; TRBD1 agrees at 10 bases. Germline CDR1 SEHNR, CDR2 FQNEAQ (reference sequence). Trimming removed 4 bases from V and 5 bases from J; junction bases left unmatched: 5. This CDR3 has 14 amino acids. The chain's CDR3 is CASSSSGTGDEQYF. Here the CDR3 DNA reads TGTGCCAGCAGCTCTTCCGGGACAGGGGACGAGCAGTACTTC.

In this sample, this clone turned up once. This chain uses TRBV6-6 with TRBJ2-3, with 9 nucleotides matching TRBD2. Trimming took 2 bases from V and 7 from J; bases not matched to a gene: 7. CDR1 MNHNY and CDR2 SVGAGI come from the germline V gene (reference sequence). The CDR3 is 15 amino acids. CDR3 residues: CASSYQGLATNTQYF. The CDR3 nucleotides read TGTGCCAGCAGTTACCAGGGACTAGCTACAAATACGCAGTATTTT.

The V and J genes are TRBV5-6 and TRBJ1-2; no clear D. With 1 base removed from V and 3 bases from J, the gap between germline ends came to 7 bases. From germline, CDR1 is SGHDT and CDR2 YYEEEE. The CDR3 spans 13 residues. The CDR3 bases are TGTGCCAGCAGCTTGTACGCAGACTATGGCTACACCTTC. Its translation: CASSLYADYGYTF.